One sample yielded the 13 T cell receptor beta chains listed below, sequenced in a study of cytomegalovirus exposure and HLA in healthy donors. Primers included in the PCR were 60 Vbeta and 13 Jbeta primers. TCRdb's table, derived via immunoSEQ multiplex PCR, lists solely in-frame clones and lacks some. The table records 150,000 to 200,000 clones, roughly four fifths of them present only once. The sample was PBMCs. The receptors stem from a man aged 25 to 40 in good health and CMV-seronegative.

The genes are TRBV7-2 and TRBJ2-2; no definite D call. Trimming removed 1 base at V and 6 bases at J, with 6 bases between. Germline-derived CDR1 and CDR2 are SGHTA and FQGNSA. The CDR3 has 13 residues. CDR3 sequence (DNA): TGTGCCAGCAGCTTAGTTAATCCCGGGGAGCTGTTTTTT. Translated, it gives CASSLVNPGELFF.

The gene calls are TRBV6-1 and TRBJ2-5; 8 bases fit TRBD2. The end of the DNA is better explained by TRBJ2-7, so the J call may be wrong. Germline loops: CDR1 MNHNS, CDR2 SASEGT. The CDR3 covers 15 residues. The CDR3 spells CASSELSGSPLEQYF. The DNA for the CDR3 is TGTGCCAGCAGTGAATTAAGCGGGAGCCCCCTCGAGCAGTACTTC.

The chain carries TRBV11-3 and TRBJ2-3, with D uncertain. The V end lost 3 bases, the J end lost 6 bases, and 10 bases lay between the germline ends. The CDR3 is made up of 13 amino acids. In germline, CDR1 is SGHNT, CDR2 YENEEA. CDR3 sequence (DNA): TGTGCCAGCAGCTTTTCCGGTTCGGATACGCAGTATTTT. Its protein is CASSFSGSDTQYF.

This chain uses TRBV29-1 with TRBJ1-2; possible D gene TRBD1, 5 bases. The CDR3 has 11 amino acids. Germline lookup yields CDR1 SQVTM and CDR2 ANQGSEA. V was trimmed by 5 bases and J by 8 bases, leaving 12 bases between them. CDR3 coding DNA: TGCAGCGTTTTTTGGGGGGGAGGCTACACCTTC. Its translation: CSVFWGGGYTF.

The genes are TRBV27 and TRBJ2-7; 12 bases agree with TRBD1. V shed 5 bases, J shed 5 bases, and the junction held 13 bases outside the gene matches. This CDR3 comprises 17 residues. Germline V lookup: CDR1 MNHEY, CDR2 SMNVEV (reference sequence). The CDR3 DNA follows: TGTGCCAGCAGTCCCCACATTTGGGACAGGGGGCACGACGAGCAGTACTTC. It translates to CASSPHIWDRGHDEQYF.

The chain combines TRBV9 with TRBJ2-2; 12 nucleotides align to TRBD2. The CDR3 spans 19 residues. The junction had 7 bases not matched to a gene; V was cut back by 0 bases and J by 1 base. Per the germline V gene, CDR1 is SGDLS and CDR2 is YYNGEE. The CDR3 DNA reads TGTGCCAGCAGCGTAGGAACTAGCGGGAGGCGCGGGAACACCGGGGAGCTGTTTTTT. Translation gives CASSVGTSGRRGNTGELFF.

The CDR3 is CAWSLGQLNQPQHF. The CDR3 region has the DNA TGTGCCTGGAGTCTCGGACAGCTTAATCAGCCCCAGCATTTT. The chain is built from TRBV30 and TRBJ1-5; D might be TRBD1 (6 bases). Germline V gene sequence: CDR1 GTSNPN, CDR2 SVGIG (reference sequence). The CDR3 sequence is 14 residues long. V lost 2 bases to trimming and J lost 4 bases, with 12 bases between them.

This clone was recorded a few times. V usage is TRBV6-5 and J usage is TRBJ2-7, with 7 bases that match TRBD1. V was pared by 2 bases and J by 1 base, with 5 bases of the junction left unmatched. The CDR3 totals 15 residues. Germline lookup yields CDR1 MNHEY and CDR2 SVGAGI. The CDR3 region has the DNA TGTGCCAGCAGTTACACGACAGGGCCGTCCTACGAGCAGTACTTC. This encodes CASSYTTGPSYEQYF.

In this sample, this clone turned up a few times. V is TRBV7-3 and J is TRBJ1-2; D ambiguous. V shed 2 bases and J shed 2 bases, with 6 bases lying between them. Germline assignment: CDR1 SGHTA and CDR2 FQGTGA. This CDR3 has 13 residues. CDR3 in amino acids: CASSLEGNYGYTF. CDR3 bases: TGTGCCAGCAGCTTAGAGGGAAACTATGGCTACACCTTC. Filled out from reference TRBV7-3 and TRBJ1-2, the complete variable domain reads GAGVSQTPSNKVTEKGKYVELRCDPISGHTALYWYRQSLGQGPEFLIYFQGTGAADDSGLPNDRFFAVRPEGSVSTLKIQRTERGDSAVYLCASSLEGNYGYTFGSGTRLTVV.

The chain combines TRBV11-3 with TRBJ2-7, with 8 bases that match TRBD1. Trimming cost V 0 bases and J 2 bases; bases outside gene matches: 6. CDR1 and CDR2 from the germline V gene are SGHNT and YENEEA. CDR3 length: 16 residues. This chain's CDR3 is CASSLEGQVPPYEQYF. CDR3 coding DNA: TGTGCCAGCAGCTTAGAGGGACAGGTACCCCCCTACGAGCAGTACTTC.

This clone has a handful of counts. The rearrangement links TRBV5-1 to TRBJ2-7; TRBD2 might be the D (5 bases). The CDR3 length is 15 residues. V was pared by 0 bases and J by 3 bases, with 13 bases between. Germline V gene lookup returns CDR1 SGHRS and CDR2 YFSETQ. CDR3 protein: CASSLGGRAVYEQYF. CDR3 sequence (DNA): TGCGCCAGCAGCTTGGGAGGGCGCGCTGTCTACGAGCAGTACTTC. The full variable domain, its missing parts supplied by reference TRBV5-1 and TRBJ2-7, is KAGVTQTPRYLIKTRGQQVTLSCSPISGHRSVSWYQQTPGQGLQFLFEYFSETQRNKGNFPGRFSGRQFSNSRSEMNVSTLELGDSALYLCASSLGGRAVYEQYFGPGTRLTVT.

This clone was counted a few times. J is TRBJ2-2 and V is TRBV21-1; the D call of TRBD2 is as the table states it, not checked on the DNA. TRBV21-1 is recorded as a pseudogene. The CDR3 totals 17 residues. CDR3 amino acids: CASSKDGSGGNTGELFF. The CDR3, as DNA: TGTGCCAGCAGCAAAGATGGCAGCGGGGGTAACACCGGGGAGCTGTTTTTT.

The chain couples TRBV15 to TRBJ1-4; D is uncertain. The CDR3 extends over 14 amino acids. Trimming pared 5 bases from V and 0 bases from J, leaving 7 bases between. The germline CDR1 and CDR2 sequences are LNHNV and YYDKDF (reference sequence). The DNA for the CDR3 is TGTGCCACCAGCCCCACTGCAACTAATGAAAAACTGTTTTTT. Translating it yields CATSPTATNEKLFF. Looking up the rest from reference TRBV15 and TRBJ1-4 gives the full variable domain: DAMVIQNPRYQVTQFGKPVTLSCSQTLNHNVMYWYQQKSSQAPKLLFHYYDKDFNNEADTPDNFQSRRPNTSFCFLDIRSPGLGDTAMYLCATSPTATNEKLFFGSGTQLSVL.